What follows are 6 T cell receptor beta chains derived from one specimen sequenced in a study of OX40 agonist ivuxolimab in advanced cancers. The table came from immunoSEQ multiplex PCR; TCRdb's copy has only in-frame clones and leaves some out. The sample contains about 21,000 clones, approximately 90% of which appear only once. The specimen was CD4+ or CD8+ T cells sorted from blood, collected in a trial of the OX40 agonist ivuxolimab. The receptors originated from an adult with an advanced solid tumor such as melanoma, head and neck, liver or kidney cancer.

This clone was observed a single time. V and J are TRBV1 and TRBJ1-1; TRBD1, the D gene given by the table, was not confirmed from the DNA. TRBV1 is a listed pseudogene. This CDR3 comprises 15 residues. DNA of the CDR3: TGCACCAGCAGCTGGAAGGGACAGGGGAACACTGAAGCTTTCTTT. Residues: CTSSWKGQGNTEAFF.

The chain carries TRBV18 and TRBJ2-5, with 8 bases that match TRBD2. V was clipped by 4 bases and J by 4 bases; unmatched bases: 14. From germline, CDR1 is KGHSH and CDR2 LQKENI. The CDR3 is 17 residues long. For the CDR3, the DNA is TGTGCCAGCTCACAGACCCCCCGAAGACGGGGGGGAGAGACCCAGTACTTC. This codes for CASSQTPRRRGGETQYF.

The V and J genes are TRBV10-1 and TRBJ1-2, with 7 nucleotides matching TRBD1. Germline loops: CDR1 WNHNN, CDR2 SYGVQD (reference sequence). V shed 5 bases, J shed 4 bases, and the junction held 19 bases outside the gene matches. This CDR3 has 18 residues. This chain's CDR3 is CASSWKGATPLEVYGYTF. In DNA form, the CDR3 reads TGCGCCAGCAGTTGGAAGGGGGCTACACCGCTTGAGGTCTATGGCTACACCTTC.

This rearrangement joins TRBV10-2 to TRBJ2-7; TRBD2 matches 7 bases. Looked up from germline, CDR1 is WSHSY and CDR2 is SAAADI. Trimming cost V 4 bases and J 3 bases; bases outside gene matches: 6. The CDR3 spans 14 residues. This chain's CDR3 is CASSVALADYEQYF. CDR3 bases: TGCGCCAGCAGTGTGGCGCTAGCGGACTACGAGCAGTACTTC.

The chain recombines TRBV6-1 with TRBJ1-5; D is unresolved. Between the trimmed V and J ends, which lost 7 bases and 6 bases, there was a span of 13 bases. Germline V gene sequence: CDR1 MNHNS, CDR2 SASEGT. The CDR3 extends over 13 amino acids. CDR3 DNA: TGTGCCAGCACCATATCCGAGGTTCAGCCCCAGCATTTT. Amino acid sequence: CASTISEVQPQHF.

The V gene is TRBV7-9, the J gene TRBJ2-7; TRBD2 agrees at 9 bases. The V gene's germline CDR1 is SEHNR and CDR2 FQNEAQ (reference sequence). The CDR3 consists of 11 residues. The ends lost 5 bases at V and 7 bases at J; junction bases unmatched: 0. CDR3 nucleotide sequence: TGTGCCAGCAGCAGCGGGGGGGAGCAGTACTTC. Protein: CASSSGGEQYF.